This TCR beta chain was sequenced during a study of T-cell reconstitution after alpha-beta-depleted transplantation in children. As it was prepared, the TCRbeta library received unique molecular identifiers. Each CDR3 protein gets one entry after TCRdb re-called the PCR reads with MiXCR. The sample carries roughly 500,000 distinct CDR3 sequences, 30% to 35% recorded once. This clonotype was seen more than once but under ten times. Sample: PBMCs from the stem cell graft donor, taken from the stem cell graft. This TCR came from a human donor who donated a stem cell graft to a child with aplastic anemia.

The CDR3 nucleotides read TGTGCCAGCGAAACAGGGATGGGGAACACTGAAGCTTTCTTT. This gives the protein CASETGMGNTEAFF. The chain couples TRBV5-6 to TRBJ1-1, with D tentatively TRBD1 (6 bases). V was trimmed by 7 bases and J by 1 base, leaving 14 bases between them. In germline, CDR1 is SGHDT, CDR2 YYEEEE. There are 14 residues in the CDR3.